This T cell receptor (beta chain) comes out of a study of blood T cell repertoires in COVID-19. Only in-frame clones appear in the TCRdb table, and some are missing; sequencing was by immunoSEQ multiplex PCR. The table records 160,000 or so clones, about 80% of them present only once. The CDR3 consists of 13 residues. Trimming removed 5 bases from V and 2 bases from J, with 10 bases in between. CDR1 MGHDK and CDR2 SYGVNS come from the germline V gene. Sequencing was performed on peripheral blood. This rearrangement joins TRBV25-1 to TRBJ2-7; D is possibly TRBD2 (6 bases). This clonotype was obtained from a man between 65 and 79 years old with active or convalescent COVID-19. In DNA form, the CDR3 reads TGTGCCAGCAGTTCGGGACTCGCCTACGAGCAGTACTTC. Its protein product is CASSSGLAYEQYF.